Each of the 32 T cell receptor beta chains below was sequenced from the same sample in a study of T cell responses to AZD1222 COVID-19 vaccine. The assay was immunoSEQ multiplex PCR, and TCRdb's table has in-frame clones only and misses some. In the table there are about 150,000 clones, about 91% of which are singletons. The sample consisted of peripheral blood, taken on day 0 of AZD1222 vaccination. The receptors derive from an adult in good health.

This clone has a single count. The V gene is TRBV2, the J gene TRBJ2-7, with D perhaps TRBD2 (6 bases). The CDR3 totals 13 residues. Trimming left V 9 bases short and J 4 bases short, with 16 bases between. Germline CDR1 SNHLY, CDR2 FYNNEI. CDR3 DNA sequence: TGTGCCAGGGGGCGGGGAAACCTTTACGAGCAGTACTTC. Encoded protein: CARGRGNLYEQYF.

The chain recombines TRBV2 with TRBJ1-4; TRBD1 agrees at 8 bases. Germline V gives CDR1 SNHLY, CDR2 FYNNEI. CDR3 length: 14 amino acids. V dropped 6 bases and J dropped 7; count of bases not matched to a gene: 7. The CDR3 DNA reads TGTGCCAGCAGCGCTCAGGGGGCAAGTGAAAAACTGTTTTTT. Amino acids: CASSAQGASEKLFF.

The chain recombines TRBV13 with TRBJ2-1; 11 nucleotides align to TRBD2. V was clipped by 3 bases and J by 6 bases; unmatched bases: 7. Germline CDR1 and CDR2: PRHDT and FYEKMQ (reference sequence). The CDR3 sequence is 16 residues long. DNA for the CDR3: TGTGCCAGCAGCTTTGTAGCGGGGGGGCCTGGCAATGAGCAGTTCTTC. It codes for CASSFVAGGPGNEQFF.

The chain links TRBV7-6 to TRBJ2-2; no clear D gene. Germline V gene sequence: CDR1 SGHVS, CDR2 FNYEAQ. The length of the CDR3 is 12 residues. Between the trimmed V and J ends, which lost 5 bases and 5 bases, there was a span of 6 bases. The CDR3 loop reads CASSTTTGELFF. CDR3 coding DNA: TGTGCCAGCAGCACTACTACCGGGGAGCTGTTTTTT.

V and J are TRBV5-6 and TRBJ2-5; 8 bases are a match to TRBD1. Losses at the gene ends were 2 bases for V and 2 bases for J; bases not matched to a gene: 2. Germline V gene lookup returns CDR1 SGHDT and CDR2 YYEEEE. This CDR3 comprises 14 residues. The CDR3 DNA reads TGTGCCAGCAGCTTCTGGACAGGGCAAGAGACCCAGTACTTC. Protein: CASSFWTGQETQYF.

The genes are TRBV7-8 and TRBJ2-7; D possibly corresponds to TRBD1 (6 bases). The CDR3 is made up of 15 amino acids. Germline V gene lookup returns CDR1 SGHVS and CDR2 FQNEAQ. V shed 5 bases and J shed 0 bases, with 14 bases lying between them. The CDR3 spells CASSALTGASYEQYF. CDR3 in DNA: TGTGCCAGCAGCGCCCTGACAGGCGCCTCCTACGAGCAGTACTTC. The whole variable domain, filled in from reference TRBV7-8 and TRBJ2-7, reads GAGVSQSPRYKVAKRGQDVALRCDPISGHVSLFWYQQALGQGPEFLTYFQNEAQLDKSGLPSDRFFAERPEGSVSTLKIQRTQQEDSAVYLCASSALTGASYEQYFGPGTRLTVT.

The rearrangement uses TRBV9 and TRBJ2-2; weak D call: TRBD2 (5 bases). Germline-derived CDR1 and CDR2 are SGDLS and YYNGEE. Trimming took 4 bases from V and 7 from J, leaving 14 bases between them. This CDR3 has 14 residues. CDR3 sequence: CASSPTGSYGELFF. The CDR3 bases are TGTGCCAGCAGCCCCACGGGGTCATACGGGGAGCTGTTTTTT.

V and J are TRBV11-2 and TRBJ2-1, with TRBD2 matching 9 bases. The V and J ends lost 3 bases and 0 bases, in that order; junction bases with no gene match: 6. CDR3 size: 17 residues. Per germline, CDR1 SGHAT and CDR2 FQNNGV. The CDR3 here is CASSFTWRGGSYNEQFF. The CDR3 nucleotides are TGTGCCAGCAGCTTTACTTGGCGGGGGGGCTCCTACAATGAGCAGTTCTTC.

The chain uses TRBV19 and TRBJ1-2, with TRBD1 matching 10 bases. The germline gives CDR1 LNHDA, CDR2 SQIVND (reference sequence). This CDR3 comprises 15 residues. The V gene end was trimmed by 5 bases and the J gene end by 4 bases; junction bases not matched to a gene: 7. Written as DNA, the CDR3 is TGTGCCAGTAGTGGGCCGACAGGGGGCACCTATGGCTACACCTTC. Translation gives CASSGPTGGTYGYTF.

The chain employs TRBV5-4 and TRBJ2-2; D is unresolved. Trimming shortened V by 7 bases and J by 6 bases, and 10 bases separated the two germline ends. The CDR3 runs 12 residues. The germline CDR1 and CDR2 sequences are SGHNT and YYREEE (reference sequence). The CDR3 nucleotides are TGTGCCAGCGGGTTACTCCCCGGGGAGCTGTTTTTT. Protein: CASGLLPGELFF.

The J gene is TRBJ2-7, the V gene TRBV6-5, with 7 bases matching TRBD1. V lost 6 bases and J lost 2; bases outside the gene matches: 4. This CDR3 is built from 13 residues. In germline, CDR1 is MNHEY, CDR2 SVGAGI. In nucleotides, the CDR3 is TGTGCCAGCAGCACCGGGACAGCCTACGAGCAGTACTTC. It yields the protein CASSTGTAYEQYF.

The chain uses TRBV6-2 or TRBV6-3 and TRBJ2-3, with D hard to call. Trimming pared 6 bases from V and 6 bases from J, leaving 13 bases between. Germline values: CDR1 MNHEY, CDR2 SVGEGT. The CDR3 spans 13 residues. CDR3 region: CASSHLQMDTQYF. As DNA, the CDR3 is TGTGCCAGCAGCCACCTCCAGATGGATACGCAGTATTTT.

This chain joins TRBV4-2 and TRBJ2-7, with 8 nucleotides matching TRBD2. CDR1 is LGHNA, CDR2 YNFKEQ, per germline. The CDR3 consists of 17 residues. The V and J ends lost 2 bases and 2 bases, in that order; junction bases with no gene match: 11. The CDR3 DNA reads TGTGCCAGCAGCCAACGGTTCCAAGCGGGGGCCACCTACGAGCAGTACTTC. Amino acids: CASSQRFQAGATYEQYF.

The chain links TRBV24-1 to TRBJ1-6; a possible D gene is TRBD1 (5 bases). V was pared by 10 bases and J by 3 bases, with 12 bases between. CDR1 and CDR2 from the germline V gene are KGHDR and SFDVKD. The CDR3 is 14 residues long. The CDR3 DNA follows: TGTGCCACGACACTCAGGGACTATAATTCACCCCTCCACTTT. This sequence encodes CATTLRDYNSPLHF.

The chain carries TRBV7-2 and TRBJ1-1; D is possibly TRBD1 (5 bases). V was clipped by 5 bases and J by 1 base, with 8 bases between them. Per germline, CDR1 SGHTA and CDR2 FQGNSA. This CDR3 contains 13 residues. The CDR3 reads CASSAGGNTEAFF. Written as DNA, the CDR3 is TGTGCCAGCAGCGCGGGGGGGAACACTGAAGCTTTCTTT. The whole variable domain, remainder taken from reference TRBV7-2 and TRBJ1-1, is GAGVSQSPSNKVTEKGKDVELRCDPISGHTALYWYRQSLGQGLEFLIYFQGNSAPDKSGLPSDRFSAERTGGSVSTLTIQRTQQEDSAVYLCASSAGGNTEAFFGQGTRLTVV.

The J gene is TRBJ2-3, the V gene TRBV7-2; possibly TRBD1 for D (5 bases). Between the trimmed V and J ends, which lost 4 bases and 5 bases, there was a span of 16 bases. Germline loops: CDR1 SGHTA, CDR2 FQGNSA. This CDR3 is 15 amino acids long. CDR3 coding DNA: TGTGCCAGCAGCTCTACTTTTGGGGCCATAGATACGCAGTATTTT. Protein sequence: CASSSTFGAIDTQYF.

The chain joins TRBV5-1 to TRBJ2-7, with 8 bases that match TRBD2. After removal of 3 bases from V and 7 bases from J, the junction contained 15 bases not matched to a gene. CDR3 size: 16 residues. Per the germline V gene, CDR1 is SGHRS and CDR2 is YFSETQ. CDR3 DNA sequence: TGCGCCAGCAGCTCGTACCCGGGCGGGGGGAGCCTGGAGCAGTACTTC. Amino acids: CASSSYPGGGSLEQYF.

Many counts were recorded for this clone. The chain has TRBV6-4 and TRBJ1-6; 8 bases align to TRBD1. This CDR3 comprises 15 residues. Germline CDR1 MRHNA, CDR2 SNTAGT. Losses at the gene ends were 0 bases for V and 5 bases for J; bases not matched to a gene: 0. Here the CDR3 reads CASSDSTGDNSPLHF. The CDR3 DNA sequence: TGTGCCAGCAGTGACTCGACAGGGGATAATTCACCCCTCCACTTT.

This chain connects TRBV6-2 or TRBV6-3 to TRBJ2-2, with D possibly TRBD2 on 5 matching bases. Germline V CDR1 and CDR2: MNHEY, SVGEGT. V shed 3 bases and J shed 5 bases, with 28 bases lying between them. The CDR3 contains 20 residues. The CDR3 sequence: CASSYPEIDSPAGRTGELFF. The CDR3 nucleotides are TGTGCCAGCAGTTATCCGGAAATCGACTCTCCCGCGGGCAGGACCGGGGAGCTGTTTTTT.

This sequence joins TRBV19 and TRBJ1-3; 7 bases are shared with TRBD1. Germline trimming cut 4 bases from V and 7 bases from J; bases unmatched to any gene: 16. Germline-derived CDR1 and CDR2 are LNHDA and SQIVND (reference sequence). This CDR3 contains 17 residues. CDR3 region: CASSKSGTEAYGNTIYF. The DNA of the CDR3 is TGTGCCAGTAGTAAATCCGGGACAGAGGCGTATGGGAACACCATATATTTT.

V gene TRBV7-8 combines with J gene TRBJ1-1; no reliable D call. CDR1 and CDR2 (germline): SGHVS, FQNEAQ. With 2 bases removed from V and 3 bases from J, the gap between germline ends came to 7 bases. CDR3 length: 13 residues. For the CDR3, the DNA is TGTGCCAGCAGCTTACCAGTAGACACTGAAGCTTTCTTT. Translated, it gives CASSLPVDTEAFF.

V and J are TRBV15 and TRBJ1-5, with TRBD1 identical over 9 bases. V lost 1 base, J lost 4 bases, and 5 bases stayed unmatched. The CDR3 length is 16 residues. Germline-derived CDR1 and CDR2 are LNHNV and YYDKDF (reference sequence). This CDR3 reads CATSRAGTGTNQPQHF. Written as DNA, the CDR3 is TGTGCCACCAGCAGAGCCGGGACAGGGACTAATCAGCCCCAGCATTTT.

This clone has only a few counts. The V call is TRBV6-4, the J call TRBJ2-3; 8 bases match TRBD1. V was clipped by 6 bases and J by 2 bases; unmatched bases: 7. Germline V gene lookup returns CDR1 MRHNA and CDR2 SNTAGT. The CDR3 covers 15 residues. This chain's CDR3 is CASSDGTGYTDTQYF. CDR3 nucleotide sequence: TGTGCCAGCAGCGACGGGACAGGATACACAGATACGCAGTATTTT.

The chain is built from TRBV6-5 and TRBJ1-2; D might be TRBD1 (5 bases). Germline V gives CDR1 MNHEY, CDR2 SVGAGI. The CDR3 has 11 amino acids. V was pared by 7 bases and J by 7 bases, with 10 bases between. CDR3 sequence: CASKGFAGYTF. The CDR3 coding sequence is TGTGCCAGCAAGGGGTTCGCTGGCTACACCTTC.

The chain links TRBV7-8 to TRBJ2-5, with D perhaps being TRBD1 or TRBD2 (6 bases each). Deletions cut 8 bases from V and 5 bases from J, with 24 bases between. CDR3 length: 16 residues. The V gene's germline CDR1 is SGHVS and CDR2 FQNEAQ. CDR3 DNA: TGTGCCAGCGGCCTGTGGGGGGCGGGCCCGTTTGAGACCCAGTACTTC. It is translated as CASGLWGAGPFETQYF.

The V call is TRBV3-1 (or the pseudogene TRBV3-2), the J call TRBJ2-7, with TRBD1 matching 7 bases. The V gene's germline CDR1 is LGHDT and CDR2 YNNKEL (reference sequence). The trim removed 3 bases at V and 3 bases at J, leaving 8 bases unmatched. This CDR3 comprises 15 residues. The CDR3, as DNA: TGTGCCAGCAGCCAGGATGGGACAGAGTTCTACGAGCAGTACTTC. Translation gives CASSQDGTEFYEQYF.

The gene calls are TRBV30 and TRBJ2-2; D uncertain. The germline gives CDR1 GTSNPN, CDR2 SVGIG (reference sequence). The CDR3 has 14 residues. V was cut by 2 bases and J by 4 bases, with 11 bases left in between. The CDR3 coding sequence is TGTGCCTGGAGTATCCTAGTCCCCACCGGGGAGCTGTTTTTT. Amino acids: CAWSILVPTGELFF.

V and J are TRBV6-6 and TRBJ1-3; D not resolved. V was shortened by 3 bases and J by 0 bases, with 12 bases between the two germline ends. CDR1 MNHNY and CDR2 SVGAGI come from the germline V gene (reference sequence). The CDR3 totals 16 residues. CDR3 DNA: TGTGCCAGCAGTTATGTCTCCAGCATCTCTGGAAACACCATATATTTT. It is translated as CASSYVSSISGNTIYF.

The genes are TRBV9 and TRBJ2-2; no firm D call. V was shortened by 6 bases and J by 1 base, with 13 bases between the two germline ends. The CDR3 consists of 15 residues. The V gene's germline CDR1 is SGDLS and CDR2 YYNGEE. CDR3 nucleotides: TGTGCCAGCACTAGGTCAAAAAAGAACACCGGGGAGCTGTTTTTT. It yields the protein CASTRSKKNTGELFF.

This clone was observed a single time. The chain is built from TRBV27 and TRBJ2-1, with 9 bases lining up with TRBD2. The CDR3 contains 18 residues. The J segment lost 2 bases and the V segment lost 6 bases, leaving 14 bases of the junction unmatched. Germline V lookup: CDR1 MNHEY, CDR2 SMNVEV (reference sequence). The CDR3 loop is CASRGPLAGINAYNEQFF. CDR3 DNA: TGTGCCAGCAGAGGTCCCCTAGCGGGGATTAACGCCTACAATGAGCAGTTCTTC.

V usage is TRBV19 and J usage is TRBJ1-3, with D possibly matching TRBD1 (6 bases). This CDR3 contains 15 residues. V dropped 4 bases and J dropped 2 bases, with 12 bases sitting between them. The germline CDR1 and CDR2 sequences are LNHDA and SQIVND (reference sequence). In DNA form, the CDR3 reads TGTGCCAGTAGTAGGGACGGGACAACTGGAAACACCATATATTTT. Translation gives CASSRDGTTGNTIYF. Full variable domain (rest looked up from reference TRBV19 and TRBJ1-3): DGGITQSPKYLFRKEGQNVTLSCEQNLNHDAMYWYRQDPGQGLRLIYYSQIVNDFQKGDIAEGYSVSREKKESFPLTVTSAQKNPTAFYLCASSRDGTTGNTIYFGEGSWLTVV.

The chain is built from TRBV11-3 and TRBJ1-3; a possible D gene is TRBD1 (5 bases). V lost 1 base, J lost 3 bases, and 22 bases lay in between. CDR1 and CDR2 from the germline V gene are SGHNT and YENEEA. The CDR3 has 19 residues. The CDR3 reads CASSLVRSDISFNGNTIYF. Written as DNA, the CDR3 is TGTGCCAGCAGCTTAGTGCGGTCGGACATCTCCTTTAATGGAAACACCATATATTTT.